The T cell receptor (beta chain) under discussion was sequenced for a study of blood T cell repertoires in COVID-19. At the level of the study: Sources were T cells, B-cell-depleted T cells, or PBMCs; the material itself was cDNA or gDNA.

The CDR3 is 15 residues long. CDR1 LGHDT and CDR2 YNNKEL come from the germline V gene (reference sequence). V gave up 4 bases and J gave up 2 bases, with 13 bases separating them. Original analysis: Amplification of reference gene primers was used by the study to estimate nucleated cell counts. Generated by immunoSEQ multiplex PCR, the TCRdb table keeps only in-frame clones and is missing some. V and J calls and clone size are copied from that table; D and trimming were computed from the DNA. The sample holds fewer than 350,000 clones, around 88% seen once. This receptor was taken from a woman aged 25 to 39 with COVID-19, enrolled during active disease. The sample consisted of peripheral blood. The chain uses TRBV3-1 (or the pseudogene TRBV3-2) and TRBJ2-3; a weak D match, TRBD1 (5 bases). The CDR3 DNA sequence: TGTGCCAGCAGCCCCCAAAGGGGCTTCACAGATACGCAGTATTTT. This encodes CASSPQRGFTDTQYF.